This T cell receptor (beta chain) was sequenced for a study of T cells in narcolepsy. Points from the study as a whole: Same-patient CSF and blood CD4+ T cell clonotypes included HCRT-specific and TRIB2-specific autoreactive ones. No autoreactive T cell clone sequences appeared in some memory CD4+ repertoires.

Assay: immunoSEQ multiplex PCR; the TCRdb copy retains only in-frame clones and omits some. The repertoire holds tens of thousands of clones, roughly 81% seen once, with 1.3% in the top ten. To note about this clone: Antigen specificity is unknown.

In germline, CDR1 is LGHNA, CDR2 YSLEER. V was cut by 1 base and J by 0 bases, with 16 bases left in between. This CDR3 is built from 17 residues. Material for sequencing was CD45RA- memory CD4+ T cells from PBMCs. The V call is TRBV4-3, the J call TRBJ2-7; a possible D gene is TRBD2 (6 bases). This TCR was sampled from a human donor with narcolepsy. CDR3 DNA sequence: TGCGCCAGCAGCCAAGCAGGTGGTAATAGCGGCTCCTACGAGCAGTACTTC. This translates into CASSQAGGNSGSYEQYF.